Listed below are T cell receptor beta chains from one sample, sequenced in a study of cytomegalovirus exposure and HLA in healthy donors. The assay was immunoSEQ multiplex PCR, and TCRdb's table has in-frame clones only and misses some. Here the sample spans approximately 160,000 clones, roughly 80% being singletons. Sequences were obtained from PBMCs. These receptors came from a man aged 25 to 40 in good health and CMV-seropositive. Both conserved end residues are part of each CDR3. A D gene is named only where the DNA matches it firmly. Clone size is shown for a subset of rows, as once, few, many or a class of expanded clone.

clone_size | d_call | j_call | v_call | cdr3_aa | cdr3_nt
. | TRBD2 | TRBJ2-7 | TRBV2 | CASSVPDAGGRYEQYF | TGTGCCAGCAGTGTACCGGACGCGGGAGGACGCTACGAGCAGTACTTC
. | . | TRBJ2-7 | TRBV19 | CATYSSYEQYF | TGTGCCACGTATAGCTCCTACGAGCAGTACTTC
. | . | TRBJ1-5 | TRBV28 | CASSPLDQPQHF | TGTGCCAGCAGCCCCCTCGATCAGCCCCAGCATTTT
few | TRBD1 | TRBJ2-7 | TRBV11-2 | CASSFRQGTYEQYF | TGTGCCAGCAGCTTCCGACAGGGCACCTACGAGCAGTACTTC
. | . | TRBJ1-3 | TRBV9 | CASSRTEGSGNTIYF | TGTGCCAGCAGCCGTACCGAGGGTAGTGGAAACACCATATATTTT
. | . | TRBJ1-2 | TRBV13 | CASSLGATAWGGYTF | TGTGCCAGCAGCTTGGGGGCCACCGCCTGGGGTGGCTACACCTTC
. | . | TRBJ1-5 | TRBV28 | CATLSASQHF | TGTGCCACCCTTTCAGCGTCCCAGCATTTT
. | TRBD2 | TRBJ2-5 | TRBV25-1 | CASSDWTSGSETQYF | TGTGCCAGCAGTGATTGGACTAGCGGGAGTGAGACCCAGTACTTC
. | . | TRBJ2-5 | TRBV18 | CASSPPSTRDQETQYF | TGTGCCAGCTCACCACCAAGCACCAGGGACCAAGAGACCCAGTACTTC
. | . | TRBJ1-2 | TRBV30 | CAWSQGLGGYTF | TGTGCCTGGAGTCAGGGGTTGGGGGGCTACACCTTC
. | . | TRBJ2-1 | TRBV2 | CASRYRSSYNEQFF | TGTGCCAGCAGGTACAGGAGCTCCTACAATGAGCAGTTCTTC
. | . | TRBJ2-1 | TRBV9 | CASSGQGLSYNEQFF | TGTGCCAGCAGCGGACAAGGACTCTCCTACAATGAGCAGTTCTTC
. | . | TRBJ1-1 | TRBV14 | CASTPVTEAFF | TGTGCCAGCACCCCCGTCACTGAAGCTTTCTTT
. | . | TRBJ2-7 | TRBV2 | CASRNRDSSYEQYF | TGTGCCAGCAGGAACAGGGATAGCTCCTACGAGCAGTACTTC
. | . | TRBJ1-1 | TRBV18 | CASSPEVITEAFF | TGTGCCAGCTCACCAGAGGTGATCACTGAAGCTTTCTTT
. | . | TRBJ2-1 | TRBV6-1 | CASSEVGLPVSYNEQFF | TGTGCCAGCAGTGAGGTAGGACTTCCCGTCTCCTACAACGAGCAGTTCTTC
. | TRBD2 | TRBJ2-7 | TRBV5-5 | CASSLLPGLAGGYEQYF | TGTGCCAGCAGCTTACTCCCGGGACTAGCGGGGGGCTACGAGCAGTACTTC